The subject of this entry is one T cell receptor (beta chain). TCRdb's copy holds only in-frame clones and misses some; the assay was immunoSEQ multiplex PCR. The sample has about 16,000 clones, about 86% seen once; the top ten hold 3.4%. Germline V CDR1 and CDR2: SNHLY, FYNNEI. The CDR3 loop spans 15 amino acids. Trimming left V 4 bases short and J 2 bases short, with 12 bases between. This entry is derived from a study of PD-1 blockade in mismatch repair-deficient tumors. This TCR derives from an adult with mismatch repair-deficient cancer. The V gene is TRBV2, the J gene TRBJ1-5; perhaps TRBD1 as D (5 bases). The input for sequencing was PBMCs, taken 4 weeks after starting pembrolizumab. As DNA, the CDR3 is TGTGCCAGCAGTGTGGGAGGGGTAGGCAATCAGCCCCAGCATTTT. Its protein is CASSVGGVGNQPQHF.